This is a list of T cell receptor beta chains from one sample in a study of T-cell memory formation after mild COVID-19. TCRdb passed the 5' RACE reads through MiXCR, listing each CDR3 protein once. This sample has under 450,000 distinct CDR3 sequences, with under 25% found just once. Input material: PBMCs or a T cell subset sorted from them (not recorded which). These receptors came from a man aged 18 to 29 who had mild COVID-19 (a few samples of this study predate the infection). Cell type and time point are not known. Both conserved end residues are part of each CDR3. A D gene is named only where the DNA matches it firmly. Rows may omit the clone size; those that give it use once, few, many or a size class.

D gene: TRBD2; V gene: TRBV25-1; clone size: few; J gene: TRBJ2-1; CDR3 protein: CASSVLGGGYNEQFF; CDR3 DNA: TGTGCCAGCAGTGTCCTTGGGGGGGGGTACAATGAGCAGTTCTTC
D gene: .; V gene: TRBV5-6; clone size: .; J gene: TRBJ2-7; CDR3 protein: CASSLYQNLEQYF; CDR3 DNA: TGTGCCAGCAGCTTGTATCAAAACCTCGAGCAGTACTTC
D gene: .; V gene: TRBV27; clone size: once; J gene: TRBJ2-3; CDR3 protein: CASRPGGQRDTQYF; CDR3 DNA: TGTGCCAGCAGGCCTGGCGGACAGAGAGATACGCAGTATTTT
D gene: .; V gene: TRBV7-9; clone size: few; J gene: TRBJ2-1; CDR3 protein: CASSSGGMPEQFF; CDR3 DNA: TGTGCCAGCAGCTCGGGGGGCATGCCGGAGCAGTTCTTC
D gene: TRBD1; V gene: TRBV7-6; clone size: few; J gene: TRBJ1-1; CDR3 protein: CASGQGSYTEAFF; CDR3 DNA: TGTGCCAGCGGACAGGGCTCTTACACTGAAGCTTTCTTT
D gene: TRBD2; V gene: TRBV6-5; clone size: .; J gene: TRBJ2-1; CDR3 protein: CASGRGNEQFF; CDR3 DNA: TGTGCCAGCGGGCGGGGGAATGAGCAGTTCTTC
D gene: .; V gene: TRBV28; clone size: .; J gene: TRBJ1-5; CDR3 protein: CASSHWETNQPQHF; CDR3 DNA: TGTGCCAGCAGTCATTGGGAGACCAATCAGCCCCAGCATTTT
D gene: .; V gene: TRBV20-1; clone size: .; J gene: TRBJ1-2; CDR3 protein: CSARGGSTYGYTF; CDR3 DNA: TGCAGTGCTAGAGGGGGGAGTACCTATGGCTACACCTTC
D gene: .; V gene: TRBV24-1; clone size: .; J gene: TRBJ2-3; CDR3 protein: CATDQSPADTQYF; CDR3 DNA: TGTGCCACCGACCAGAGTCCCGCAGATACGCAGTATTTT
D gene: .; V gene: TRBV20-1; clone size: few; J gene: TRBJ1-1; CDR3 protein: CSARDPSRSDMNTEAFF; CDR3 DNA: TGCAGTGCTAGAGATCCCTCCCGTTCCGACATGAACACTGAAGCTTTCTTT
D gene: .; V gene: TRBV6-2/TRBV6-3; clone size: .; J gene: TRBJ1-1; CDR3 protein: CASSYLENTEAFF; CDR3 DNA: TGTGCCAGCAGTTACCTAGAGAACACTGAAGCTTTCTTT
D gene: .; V gene: TRBV29-1; clone size: few; J gene: TRBJ1-1; CDR3 protein: CSVEGNTEAFF; CDR3 DNA: TGCAGCGTTGAGGGGAACACTGAAGCTTTCTTT
D gene: .; V gene: TRBV18; clone size: .; J gene: TRBJ1-6; CDR3 protein: CASSPGTGSSYNSPLHF; CDR3 DNA: TGTGCCAGCTCACCCGGAACAGGGAGCTCCTATAATTCACCCCTCCACTTT
D gene: TRBD1; V gene: TRBV6-2/TRBV6-3; clone size: .; J gene: TRBJ1-5; CDR3 protein: CASSYLEGAAQPQHF; CDR3 DNA: TGTGCCAGCAGTTACTTGGAGGGGGCGGCTCAGCCCCAGCATTTT
D gene: .; V gene: TRBV12-3/TRBV12-4; clone size: .; J gene: TRBJ1-2; CDR3 protein: CASSLGGGGYGYTF; CDR3 DNA: TGTGCCAGCAGTTTAGGTGGGGGAGGTTACGGCTACACCTTC
D gene: .; V gene: TRBV7-6; clone size: .; J gene: TRBJ2-1; CDR3 protein: CASSLEGGSHEQFF; CDR3 DNA: TGTGCCAGCAGCTTAGAAGGGGGAAGCCATGAGCAGTTCTTC
D gene: TRBD2; V gene: TRBV20-1; clone size: .; J gene: TRBJ2-2; CDR3 protein: CSARLGGLADGELFF; CDR3 DNA: TGCAGTGCTAGGCTTGGGGGACTAGCGGACGGGGAGCTGTTTTTT
D gene: .; V gene: TRBV12-3/TRBV12-4; clone size: many; J gene: TRBJ1-1; CDR3 protein: CASSLRQKAEAFF; CDR3 DNA: TGTGCCAGCAGTTTAAGGCAGAAGGCTGAAGCTTTCTTT
D gene: TRBD2; V gene: TRBV7-2; clone size: few; J gene: TRBJ2-1; CDR3 protein: CASSLLGGGDEQFF; CDR3 DNA: TGTGCCAGCAGCTTATTGGGCGGGGGGGATGAGCAGTTCTTC
D gene: .; V gene: TRBV9; clone size: once; J gene: TRBJ2-1; CDR3 protein: CASSALWDTSYNEQFF; CDR3 DNA: TGTGCCAGCAGCGCCCTATGGGATACTTCGTACAATGAGCAGTTCTTC
D gene: TRBD1; V gene: TRBV7-9; clone size: few; J gene: TRBJ1-2; CDR3 protein: CASSLRTGYGYTF; CDR3 DNA: TGTGCCAGCAGCCTACGGACAGGGTATGGCTACACCTTC
D gene: .; V gene: TRBV7-2; clone size: .; J gene: TRBJ2-1; CDR3 protein: CASTPGPYNEQFF; CDR3 DNA: TGTGCCAGCACCCCGGGCCCTTACAATGAGCAGTTCTTC
D gene: .; V gene: TRBV12-3/TRBV12-4; clone size: .; J gene: TRBJ1-1; CDR3 protein: CASSFYLAAFF; CDR3 DNA: TGTGCCAGCAGTTTTTACTTAGCGGCTTTCTTT
D gene: .; V gene: TRBV4-3; clone size: once; J gene: TRBJ2-7; CDR3 protein: CASSRREGGYEQYF; CDR3 DNA: TGCGCCAGCAGCCGCAGGGAAGGTGGCTACGAGCAGTACTTC
D gene: TRBD1; V gene: TRBV12-3/TRBV12-4; clone size: few; J gene: TRBJ2-1; CDR3 protein: CASSPPGGPGNEQFF; CDR3 DNA: TGTGCCAGCAGTCCCCCAGGGGGCCCGGGCAATGAGCAGTTCTTC
D gene: .; V gene: TRBV5-8; clone size: few; J gene: TRBJ1-6; CDR3 protein: CASSQSSSGYNSPLHF; CDR3 DNA: TGTGCCAGCAGCCAGTCTTCTAGCGGCTATAATTCACCCCTCCACTTT
D gene: TRBD1; V gene: TRBV7-8; clone size: .; J gene: TRBJ2-2; CDR3 protein: CASSYGDSTGELFF; CDR3 DNA: TGTGCCAGCAGCTATGGGGACAGCACCGGGGAGCTGTTTTTT
D gene: TRBD1; V gene: TRBV20-1; clone size: .; J gene: TRBJ1-5; CDR3 protein: CSARADRGYHQPQHF; CDR3 DNA: TGCAGTGCTAGAGCGGACAGGGGGTATCATCAGCCCCAGCATTTT
D gene: .; V gene: TRBV4-3; clone size: .; J gene: TRBJ2-2; CDR3 protein: CASSQDESLPGDGELFF; CDR3 DNA: TGCGCCAGCAGCCAAGATGAGAGCCTTCCGGGAGATGGGGAGCTGTTTTTT
D gene: .; V gene: TRBV5-6; clone size: .; J gene: TRBJ1-6; CDR3 protein: CASSLGAARDNSPLHF; CDR3 DNA: TGTGCCAGCAGCTTGGGGGCGGCTCGAGATAATTCACCCCTCCACTTT
D gene: .; V gene: TRBV7-8; clone size: few; J gene: TRBJ2-2; CDR3 protein: CASSLVRTGELFF; CDR3 DNA: TGTGCCAGCAGCTTAGTTCGTACCGGGGAGCTGTTTTTT
D gene: .; V gene: TRBV20-1; clone size: .; J gene: TRBJ2-5; CDR3 protein: CSASTLERAQETQYF; CDR3 DNA: TGCAGTGCTAGCACCCTTGAGAGGGCACAAGAGACCCAGTACTTC
D gene: .; V gene: TRBV5-6; clone size: many; J gene: TRBJ2-5; CDR3 protein: CASSFRSTRGETQYF; CDR3 DNA: TGTGCCAGCAGCTTCCGGAGCACCCGGGGAGAGACCCAGTACTTC
D gene: .; V gene: TRBV9; clone size: .; J gene: TRBJ2-3; CDR3 protein: CASSVEPGGPGDTQYF; CDR3 DNA: TGTGCCAGCAGCGTAGAGCCGGGGGGCCCTGGAGATACGCAGTATTTT
D gene: .; V gene: TRBV7-6; clone size: .; J gene: TRBJ1-1; CDR3 protein: CASSPKGGQADTEAFF; CDR3 DNA: TGTGCCAGCAGCCCGAAGGGGGGCCAGGCGGACACTGAAGCTTTCTTT
D gene: .; V gene: TRBV30; clone size: few; J gene: TRBJ2-3; CDR3 protein: CAWSVFRWADTQYF; CDR3 DNA: TGTGCCTGGAGTGTATTCCGCTGGGCAGATACGCAGTATTTT
D gene: .; V gene: TRBV6-5; clone size: .; J gene: TRBJ1-1; CDR3 protein: CASSYSIGFDTEAFF; CDR3 DNA: TGTGCCAGCAGTTACTCGATTGGGTTCGACACTGAAGCTTTCTTT
D gene: .; V gene: TRBV20-1; clone size: few; J gene: TRBJ1-1; CDR3 protein: CSARLDMNTEAFF; CDR3 DNA: TGCAGTGCTAGATTAGACATGAACACTGAAGCTTTCTTT
D gene: .; V gene: TRBV29-1; clone size: .; J gene: TRBJ1-2; CDR3 protein: CSVEDQGRYGYTF; CDR3 DNA: TGCAGCGTTGAAGATCAGGGGAGGTATGGCTACACCTTC
D gene: .; V gene: TRBV5-1; clone size: .; J gene: TRBJ2-7; CDR3 protein: CASRGSSYEQYF; CDR3 DNA: TGCGCCAGCAGAGGTAGCTCCTACGAGCAGTACTTC
D gene: .; V gene: TRBV7-2; clone size: .; J gene: TRBJ2-1; CDR3 protein: CASSLVAGSNEQFF; CDR3 DNA: TGTGCCAGCAGCTTAGTAGCTGGGTCCAATGAGCAGTTCTTC
D gene: .; V gene: TRBV20-1; clone size: few; J gene: TRBJ2-5; CDR3 protein: CSRISETQYF; CDR3 DNA: TGCAGTAGGATATCGGAGACCCAGTACTTC
D gene: .; V gene: TRBV15; clone size: .; J gene: TRBJ1-2; CDR3 protein: CATSRDPGPSYGYTF; CDR3 DNA: TGTGCCACCAGCAGAGATCCCGGGCCATCTTATGGCTACACCTTC
D gene: .; V gene: TRBV18; clone size: .; J gene: TRBJ1-6; CDR3 protein: CASSPRVKDSPLHF; CDR3 DNA: TGTGCCAGCTCCCCAAGGGTCAAGGATTCACCCCTCCACTTT
D gene: .; V gene: TRBV11-2; clone size: few; J gene: TRBJ1-2; CDR3 protein: CASSPFGSDYGYTF; CDR3 DNA: TGTGCCAGCAGCCCCTTTGGTTCGGACTATGGCTACACCTTC
D gene: .; V gene: TRBV7-7; clone size: .; J gene: TRBJ2-3; CDR3 protein: CASSQGLPSTDTQYF; CDR3 DNA: TGTGCTAGCAGTCAAGGACTCCCGAGCACAGATACGCAGTATTTT
D gene: .; V gene: TRBV2; clone size: once; J gene: TRBJ1-4; CDR3 protein: CASSWDGTNEKLFF; CDR3 DNA: TGTGCCAGCAGTTGGGACGGAACTAATGAAAAACTGTTTTTT
D gene: TRBD1; V gene: TRBV12-3/TRBV12-4; clone size: .; J gene: TRBJ1-1; CDR3 protein: CASSLTGVTEAFF; CDR3 DNA: TGTGCCAGCAGTTTGACAGGGGTCACTGAAGCTTTCTTT
D gene: .; V gene: TRBV5-8; clone size: .; J gene: TRBJ1-1; CDR3 protein: CASSSHLDTEAFF; CDR3 DNA: TGTGCCAGCAGCAGCCACCTGGACACTGAAGCTTTCTTT
D gene: .; V gene: TRBV29-1; clone size: .; J gene: TRBJ1-2; CDR3 protein: CSAGGLRYGYTF; CDR3 DNA: TGCAGCGCCGGGGGCCTTCGGTATGGCTACACCTTC
D gene: .; V gene: TRBV5-1; clone size: .; J gene: TRBJ2-7; CDR3 protein: CASSLAAGDAYEQCF; CDR3 DNA: TGCGCCAGCAGCTTGGCGGCAGGGGATGCGTACGAGCAGTGCTTC
D gene: TRBD1; V gene: TRBV25-1; clone size: many; J gene: TRBJ1-2; CDR3 protein: CASQTGGGHGYTF; CDR3 DNA: TGTGCCAGCCAGACAGGGGGCGGTCATGGCTACACCTTC